This T cell receptor (beta chain) was profiled in a study of blood T cell repertoires in COVID-19. The overall study: T cells, B-cell-depleted T cells, or PBMCs supplied cDNA or gDNA.

This clone has just a few counts. Authors' data handling: Amplifying reference gene primers gave estimates of nucleated cell counts. TCRdb's table, derived via immunoSEQ multiplex PCR, lists solely in-frame clones and lacks some. From that table come the V and J calls and clone size; the DNA was used to work out D and trimming. This table has some 260,000 clones, approximately 79% appearing once. Germline loops: CDR1 LNHNV, CDR2 YYDKDF (reference sequence). V shed 1 base and J shed 0 bases, with 13 bases lying between them. CDR3 size: 17 residues. The V gene is TRBV15, the J gene TRBJ1-3, with a weak D call TRBD1 (6 bases). The sequence came from a woman in her forties with active or convalescent COVID-19. Input material: peripheral blood. The CDR3 sequence: CATSRAGRGGSGNTIYF. The CDR3 region has the DNA TGTGCCACCAGCAGAGCTGGCAGGGGCGGCTCTGGAAACACCATATATTTT.